This T cell receptor (beta chain) was documented in a study of naive and memory T cell subsets. The length of the CDR3 is 15 residues. V shed 6 bases and J shed 10 bases, with 22 bases lying between them. Germline CDR1 SEHNR, CDR2 FQNEAQ (reference sequence). Both TRBC1 and TRBC2 were covered by a beta constant-region primer of two equimolar oligonucleotides. The ligated cDNA underwent four PCR rounds using SP2 and nested alpha and beta constant-region primers. One entry per CDR3 protein results from TCRdb running MiXCR on the UMI-ligation and nested PCR reads. This repertoire shows 95,000 to 150,000 distinct CDR3 sequences, over 30% found once; its top ten account for approximately 0.9%.

The source of this sequence is a human donor in good health. Sequencing input: central memory CD4+ T cells from blood. The chain links TRBV7-9 to TRBJ2-1; D is perhaps TRBD2 (6 bases). The CDR3 nucleotides read TGTGCCAGCAGTTCAGCGGGTGGACGTGACTCCGAGCAGTTCTTC. It specifies CASSSAGGRDSEQFF.